This passage covers 9 T cell receptor beta chains from one sample sequenced in a study of Graves' ophthalmopathy and Graves' hyperthyroidism. The study amplified TCR beta CDR3 regions using RNA transcripts. HTBI primers were employed in first-round RT-PCR, then a second-round multiplex PCR followed. TCRdb re-analysed the multiplex PCR reads in MiXCR, keeping a single row per CDR3 protein. The repertoire holds around 520,000 distinct CDR3 sequences, with about 40% as singletons. What was sequenced was peripheral blood or thyroid tissue (not recorded which). The receptors originated from an adult man with Graves' hyperthyroidism.

With respect to this clonotype: A much larger clone lies one base from this, so it may be a read error. V is TRBV6-6 and J is TRBJ1-2, with TRBD1 matching over 7 bases. This CDR3 is 15 amino acids long. Per germline, CDR1 MNHNY and CDR2 SVGAGI (reference sequence). CDR3 bases: TGTGCCGGCAGTGAATCCCAGGCAGGGGGTTCAGGCTACACCTTC. Encoded protein: CAGSESQAGGSGYTF.

This clonotype was picked up many times. The chain is built from TRBV6-5 and TRBJ1-6, with D perhaps matching TRBD1 (5 bases). The CDR3 contains 16 residues. The V gene's germline CDR1 is MNHEY and CDR2 SVGAGI. Trimming stripped 0 bases from V and 4 bases from J, with 10 bases between. The CDR3 sequence is CASSYSPTVYNSPLHF. The CDR3 DNA reads TGTGCCAGCAGTTACTCGCCGACAGTATATAATTCACCCCTCCACTTT.

Of note for this clonotype: The junction and the germline gene differ at one end; a read error may be behind it. V gene TRBV5-4 combines with J gene TRBJ2-7; maybe TRBD1 (6 bases). The CDR3 is made up of 13 amino acids. The V gene's germline CDR1 is SGHNT and CDR2 YYREEE (reference sequence). The CDR3, as DNA: TGTGCCAGCAGCTACGATCCGGACAGTCCGGCCCGCTTC. Protein sequence: CASSYDPDSPARF.

This clonotype was detected ten times or more. This rearrangement joins TRBV3-1 to TRBJ2-5; 16 bases are shared with TRBD2. This CDR3 region has 16 residues. The trim removed 6 bases at V and 4 bases at J, leaving 5 bases unmatched. The germline gives CDR1 LGHDT, CDR2 YNNKEL (reference sequence). Written as DNA, the CDR3 is TGTGCCAGCAGACTGGGACTAGCGGGAGGGGGAGAGACCCAGTACTTC. This sequence encodes CASRLGLAGGGETQYF.

This clonotype was counted many times. The chain uses TRBV7-2 and TRBJ1-2; D is possibly TRBD1 (5 bases). Germline CDR1 is SGHTA and CDR2 is FQGNSA. This CDR3 contains 16 residues. The V gene lost 0 bases and the J gene lost 4 bases, with 15 bases spanning the gap. CDR3 bases: TGTGCCAGCAGCTTAGCGTTACGGGACCGTGCCTATGGCTACACCTTC. Translated: CASSLALRDRAYGYTF. The full variable domain, rest sourced from reference TRBV7-2 and TRBJ1-2, is GAGVSQSPSNKVTEKGKDVELRCDPISGHTALYWYRQSLGQGLEFLIYFQGNSAPDKSGLPSDRFSAERTGGSVSTLTIQRTQQEDSAVYLCASSLALRDRAYGYTFGSGTRLTVV.

This clonotype occurred a few times. The chain employs TRBV30 and TRBJ2-7; D is undetermined. Per the germline V gene, CDR1 is GTSNPN and CDR2 is SVGIG (reference sequence). The CDR3 runs to 13 residues. V lost 2 bases to trimming and J lost 5 bases, with 13 bases between them. The CDR3 nucleotides read TGTGCCTGGAGTAAAGGATCCGTCCACGAGCAGTACTTC. Protein: CAWSKGSVHEQYF. The entire variable domain, with the rest obtained from reference TRBV30 and TRBJ2-7, is as follows: SQTIHQWPATLVQPVGSPLSLECTVEGTSNPNLYWYRQAAGRGLQLLFYSVGIGQISSEVPQNLSASRPQDRQFILSSKKLLLSDSGFYLCAWSKGSVHEQYFGPGTRLTVT.

J is TRBJ2-7 and V is TRBV10-3; possible D gene TRBD1, 6 bases. Deletions cut 11 bases from V and 1 base from J, with 18 bases between. The CDR3 contains 14 residues. Germline assignment: CDR1 ENHRY and CDR2 SYGVKD. CDR3 coding DNA: TGTGCCTCCAAAACTTCGGACAGTTCCTACGAGCAGTACTTC. It translates to CASKTSDSSYEQYF.

This chain joins TRBV7-9 and TRBJ2-5; D possibly matches TRBD1 or TRBD2 (5 bases each). CDR1 is SEHNR, CDR2 FQNEAQ, per germline (reference sequence). V lost 5 bases and J 9 bases, leaving 16 bases between the germline ends. There are 13 residues in the CDR3. The CDR3 spells CASSTRGSGAQYF. CDR3 DNA sequence: TGTGCCAGCAGCACCCGGGGCTCTGGGGCCCAGTACTTC. Filled out from reference TRBV7-9 and TRBJ2-5, the complete variable domain reads DTGVSQNPRHKITKRGQNVTFRCDPISEHNRLYWYRQTLGQGPEFLTYFQNEAQLEKSRLLSDRFSAERPKGSFSTLEIQRTEQGDSAMYLCASSTRGSGAQYFGPGTRLLVL.

Only a few counts were recorded for this clonotype. A read error may account for a junction end that differs from germline. The rearrangement joins TRBV28 to TRBJ1-1; TRBD1 agrees at 9 bases. The CDR3 is made up of 13 amino acids. The germline V gene has CDR1 MDHEN and CDR2 SYDVKM. The CDR3 sequence is CASSLLQGAGTFF. The CDR3 nucleotides are TGTGCCAGCAGCTTATTACAGGGGGCAGGAACTTTCTTT. Complete variable domain (other parts from reference TRBV28 and TRBJ1-1): DVKVTQSSRYLVKRTGEKVFLECVQDMDHENMFWYRQDPGLGLRLIYFSYDVKMKEKGDIPEGYSVSREKKERFSLILESASTNQTSMYLCASSLLQGAGTFFGQGTRLTVV.